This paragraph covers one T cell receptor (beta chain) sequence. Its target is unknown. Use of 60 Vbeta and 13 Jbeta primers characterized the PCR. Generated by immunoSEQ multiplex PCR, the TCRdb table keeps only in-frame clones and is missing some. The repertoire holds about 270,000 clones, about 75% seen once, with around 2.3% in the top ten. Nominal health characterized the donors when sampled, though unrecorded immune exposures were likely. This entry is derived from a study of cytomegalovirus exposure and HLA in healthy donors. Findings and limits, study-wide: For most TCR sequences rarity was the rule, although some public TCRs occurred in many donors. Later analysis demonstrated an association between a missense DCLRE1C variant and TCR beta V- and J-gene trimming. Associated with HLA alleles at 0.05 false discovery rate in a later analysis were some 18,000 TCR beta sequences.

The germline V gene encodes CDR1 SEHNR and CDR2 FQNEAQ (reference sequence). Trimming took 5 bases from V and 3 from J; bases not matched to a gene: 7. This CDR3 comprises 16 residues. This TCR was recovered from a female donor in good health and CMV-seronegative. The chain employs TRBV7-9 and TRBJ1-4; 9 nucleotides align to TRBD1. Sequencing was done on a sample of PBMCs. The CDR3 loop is CASSNTGGTPNEKLFF. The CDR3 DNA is TGTGCCAGCAGCAACACAGGGGGCACCCCTAATGAAAAACTGTTTTTT. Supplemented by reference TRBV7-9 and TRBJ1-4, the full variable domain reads DTGVSQNPRHKITKRGQNVTFRCDPISEHNRLYWYRQTLGQGPEFLTYFQNEAQLEKSRLLSDRFSAERPKGSFSTLEIQRTEQGDSAMYLCASSNTGGTPNEKLFFGSGTQLSVL.